This T cell receptor (beta chain) was obtained from a study of identical twins. The ends lost 0 bases at V and 2 bases at J; junction bases unmatched: 4. The CDR3 has 16 residues. Looked up from germline, CDR1 is SGHRS and CDR2 is YFSETQ. Unique molecular identifiers were present on the cDNA, which also gained a universal primer site by template switching. TCRdb reprocessed the 5' RACE reads via MiXCR and lists one record per CDR3 protein. Of 410,000 or so distinct CDR3 sequences listed, 15% to 20% are singletons. The genes are TRBV5-1 and TRBJ2-1; 8 bases align to TRBD1. Sequencing was carried out using naive T cells sorted from blood. The receptor comes from a middle-aged man in good health. The CDR3 coding sequence is TGCGCCAGCAGCTTGGCAGGGACAGGCGCCTACAATGAGCAGTTCTTC. Translation gives CASSLAGTGAYNEQFF.